This paragraph reports one T cell receptor beta chain. In its sample, this clonotype was seen a few times. Its target antigen remains unknown. Base quality data are lacking; no much larger clone is found one base away. This sample was taken from a study of regulatory T cells in long-lasting Graves disease (dated by TCRdb to about 2021). The study in broad terms: In the newly diagnosed Graves' disease group, patients had been taking antithyroid drugs for less than 3 months. A total of 33 samples were covered by TCR sequencing, comprising around 13 persistent and 20 newly diagnosed Graves' disease patients. The study was registered as a clinical trial and conducted in China. Persistent Graves' disease patients were compared with newly diagnosed Graves' disease patients by peripheral blood TCR sequencing and RNA sequencing.

In the paper's terms, the time point label means: newly diagnosed GD, antithyroid drugs for less than 3 months. RNA was extracted from PBMCs in TRIzol for both TCR sequencing and RNA sequencing. The diagnosis of Graves' disease was made according to American Thyroid Association guidelines. Recruitment of patients was carried out at an endocrinology department in Xi'an, China. From each patient, approximately 10 milliliters of peripheral blood was collected into an EDTA anticoagulant tube. Ficoll Paque Plus density gradient separation was used to isolate PBMCs, and no further T cell sorting was done. An Agilent 2100 Bioanalyzer and agarose gel were used to assess RNA quality, and a NanoDrop 2000 was used to measure RNA concentration. The library was obtained by multiplex PCR. For sequencing, an Illumina HiSeq 4000 was employed. To build TCR beta libraries, CDR3 regions were amplified by Arm-PCR using iRepertoire HTBI primers. Before sequencing, the PCR products underwent gel purification. The study's own analysis went as follows. Gene usage analysis of CDR3 amino acid clonotypes used the 60 to 80 TRBV and about 15 TRBJ segments found across samples. Filtered high-quality paired reads were merged into contigs using COPE and FqMerger. BLAST was used to align contigs to IMGT TRBV, TRBD and TRBJ reference genes, and CDR3 was defined according to IMGT. Clonotypes above 0.1% frequency were classified as highly expanded clones. Repertoire diversity was measured by Shannon entropy, and V-J evenness by the Gini coefficient. Public clonotypes were defined as clonotypes shared by more than one individual. TCRdb took the public reads, trimmed them with fastp at Q25, ran MiXCR for clone calling and kept in-frame beta chains. Rows with one shared CDR3 protein collapse into an entry with the most common genes and DNA. TCRdb assigned the V and J calls; the authors' analysis was not used. Counted in this sample were approximately 390,000 distinct CDR3 sequences; around 16% of them appeared once. Roughly 21% of the sample goes to the ten largest clones.

The paper as a whole reports these results and caveats: Persistent patients shared more public clonotypes among themselves (around 2,500) than newly diagnosed patients did (more than 950). The authors noted that the small sample size was a limitation that may lower accuracy. Only peripheral blood was studied, because thyroid tissue, the primary lesion, was inaccessible. Persistent Graves' disease patients showed lower TCR Shannon entropy and fewer highly expanded clones than newly diagnosed patients, suggesting clonal expansion. Sequencing and analysis were limited to the TCR beta chain.

These data also formed part of another study, on T cells in Graves' hyperthyroidism and ophthalmopathy. That second report states: Graves' hyperthyroidism was defined as stable when no progression to ophthalmopathy occurred over 18 months of follow-up. The hyperthyroidism patients were between 18 and 65 years old and newly diagnosed, with a disease duration of less than 2 months. The study excluded patients with uncontrolled infections, other autoimmune diseases, pregnancy or lactation. Diagnoses were based on clinical symptoms, serum thyroxine and TRAb, thyroid ultrasound and orbital computed tomography. The TCR CDR3 was subjected to a first round of RT-PCR using the HTBI primer set and the Qiagen OneStep RT-PCR kit. Blood samples also contained most of the expanded thyroid clonotypes (frequency above 0.001), which suggests that blood repertoires may reflect thyroid immune responses. Ophthalmopathy was separated from stable hyperthyroidism by a 13 V-J signature model, with over 85% sensitivity and about 81% specificity obtained in cross-validation and 80%/75% obtained in testing. During validation, the model predicted progression to ophthalmopathy a median of around 7 months ahead of onset, with roughly 65% sensitivity and 72.22% specificity. A discovery cohort of fewer than 110 patients, roughly 43 with Graves' ophthalmopathy and approximately 60 with stable Graves' hyperthyroidism, was used to find distinguishing TCR V-J signatures. Prospective prediction of ophthalmopathy was tested in an independent validation cohort consisting of 18 to 20 hyperthyroidism patients and around 16 patients who later progressed to ophthalmopathy. The roughly 91 discovery patients were randomly divided into training and test sets at a 7:3 ratio. In six Graves' hyperthyroidism patients, the study also compared T-cell repertoires from thyroid tissue with T-cell repertoires from blood. After blood sampling, hyperthyroidism patients were treated with methimazole at a starting dose of 30 mg daily, and ophthalmopathy patients were treated with high-dose intravenous methylprednisolone. The libraries were constructed in a second round of multiplex PCR and then size-selected and purified. Paired-end sequencing of the libraries was performed with 100 bp reads on an Illumina HiSeq2000. SOAPnuke was used to process the raw data, with reads discarded if the reads contained adapters or uncalled bases, had a mean Phred below 15, or lacked an exact constant-primer or identifier match. COPE v1.2.5 was used to merge the high-quality paired reads, and each unique nucleotide sequence was defined as a clonotype. Clonotypes were aligned to IMGT TRBV, TRBD and TRBJ reference segments using MiTCR v1.1. Analysis was restricted to V-J combinations with a frequency above 0.0001, which covered 99% to 99.2% of repertoires. A TCS score was defined as the ratio between F50 (clonal expansion) and ExV (chaos), using BLOSUM62-based TCRdist between CDR3 peptides within each V-J. Welch's t-statistics and random forest reduced 500 to 650 V-J features to around 14, which were used in a naive Bayes classifier (R e1071). No statistical method was used to fix the sample size in advance, and group allocation was not hidden from the investigators. According to the paper, TCR Vbeta CDR3 sequencing was carried out on more than 120 peripheral blood samples, which came from fewer than 50 ophthalmopathy, 80 or so hyperthyroidism and some 17 progressor patients.

The sequencing here drew on peripheral blood mononuclear cells (PBMCs), taken at new diagnosis, from a patient treated with antithyroid drugs. The origin of this receptor is a woman aged 18-29 years with Graves disease. Donor details come from another sample of the same person, matched by shared clones.

The CDR3 region has the sequence CASSPRARATNEKLFF. The bases are TGTGCCAGCAGCCCTCGGGCCAGGGCAACTAATGAAAAACTGTTTTTT. The sequence joins TRBV7-9 to TRBJ1-4, and perhaps TRBD1 as D gene, on 5 matching bases. The CDR3, cysteine through phenylalanine, is 16 amino acids long. The only DNA kept is the CDR3, 48 bases in frame from the first base. Trimming at the junction amounts to 5 bases on V and 0 bases on J, and the germline ends lie 13 bases apart. Per the germline V gene (reference sequence), SEHNR is the CDR1 and FQNEAQ is the CDR2. Supplemented by the reference TRBV7-9 and TRBJ1-4 proteins around the CDR3, the complete variable domain is DTGVSQNPRHKITKRGQNVTFRCDPISEHNRLYWYRQTLGQGPEFLTYFQNEAQLEKSRLLSDRFSAERPKGSFSTLEIQRTEQGDSAMYLCASSPRARATNEKLFFGSGTQLSVL.